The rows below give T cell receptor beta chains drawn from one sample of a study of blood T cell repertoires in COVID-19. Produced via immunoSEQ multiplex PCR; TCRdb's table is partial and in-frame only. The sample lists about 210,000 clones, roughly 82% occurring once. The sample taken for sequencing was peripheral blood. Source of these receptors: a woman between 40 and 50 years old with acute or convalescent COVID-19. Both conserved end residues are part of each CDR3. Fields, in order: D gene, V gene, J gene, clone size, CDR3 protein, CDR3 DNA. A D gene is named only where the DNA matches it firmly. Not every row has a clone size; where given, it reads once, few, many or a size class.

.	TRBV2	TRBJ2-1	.	CASRLDSNEQFF	TGTGCCAGCCGCCTAGACTCCAACGAGCAGTTCTTC
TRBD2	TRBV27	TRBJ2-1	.	CASRGLADYNEQFF	TGTGCCAGCAGAGGACTAGCGGACTACAATGAGCAGTTCTTC
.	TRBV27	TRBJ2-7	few	CASSRNSGEQYF	TGTGCCAGCAGTAGGAACTCAGGGGAGCAGTACTTC
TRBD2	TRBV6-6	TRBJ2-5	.	CASRHPGLASLETQYF	TGTGCCAGCAGGCATCCGGGACTAGCTTCGCTGGAGACCCAGTACTTC
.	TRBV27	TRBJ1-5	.	CASSLLGGNQPQHF	TGTGCCAGCAGTTTATTAGGGGGAAATCAGCCCCAGCATTTT
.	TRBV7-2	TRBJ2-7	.	CASSLISRQQGGEQYF	TGTGCCAGCAGCTTGATTAGCAGACAGCAAGGTGGGGAGCAGTACTTC
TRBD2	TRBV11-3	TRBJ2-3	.	CASSLGLAESTDTQYF	TGTGCCAGCAGCTTAGGGCTAGCGGAATCCACAGATACGCAGTATTTT
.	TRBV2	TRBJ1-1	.	CASSEGSNTEAFF	TGTGCCAGCAGTGAGGGGAGCAACACTGAAGCTTTCTTT
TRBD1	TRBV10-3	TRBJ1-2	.	CAISDGQDGGYTF	TGTGCCATCAGCGACGGACAGGATGGTGGCTACACCTTC
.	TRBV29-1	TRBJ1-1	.	CSGNKQLEAFF	TGCAGCGGTAACAAACAGTTAGAAGCTTTCTTT
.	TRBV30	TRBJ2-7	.	CAWSDYRVSVYEQYF	TGTGCCTGGAGTGATTACAGGGTTTCGGTCTACGAGCAGTACTTC
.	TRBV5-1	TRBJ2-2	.	CASSLAGRVTTGELFF	TGCGCCAGCAGCTTGGCCGGCAGGGTGACCACCGGGGAGCTGTTTTTT
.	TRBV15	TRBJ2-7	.	CATSVKGGGPYEQYF	TGTGCCACCAGCGTTAAGGGGGGGGGCCCCTACGAGCAGTACTTC
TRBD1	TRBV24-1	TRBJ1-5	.	CATSDARQGGSYQPQHF	TGTGCCACCAGTGACGCCCGACAGGGGGGTTCATATCAGCCCCAGCATTTT
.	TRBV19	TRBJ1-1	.	CASSKGGAQTEAFF	TGTGCCAGTAGTAAGGGGGGGGCGCAGACTGAAGCTTTCTTT
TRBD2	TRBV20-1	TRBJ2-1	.	CSASMSSGSNEQFF	TGCAGTGCTAGTATGAGTAGCGGGAGCAATGAGCAGTTCTTC
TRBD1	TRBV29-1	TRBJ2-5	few	CSARGQGQETQYF	TGCAGCGCGCGGGGACAGGGACAAGAGACCCAGTACTTC
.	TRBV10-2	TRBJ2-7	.	CASSSIVSYEQYF	TGCGCCAGCAGTTCGATAGTCTCCTACGAGCAGTACTTC
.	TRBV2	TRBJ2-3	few	CASQAVSTDTQYF	TGTGCCTCCCAAGCGGTTAGCACAGATACGCAGTATTTT
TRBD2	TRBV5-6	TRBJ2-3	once	CASSLRGLAGGGDTQYF	TGTGCCAGCAGCTTGAGGGGACTAGCGGGGGGTGGAGATACGCAGTATTTT
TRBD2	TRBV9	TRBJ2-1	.	CASSVVGGSYNEQFF	TGTGCCAGCAGCGTAGTGGGGGGGAGCTACAATGAGCAGTTCTTC
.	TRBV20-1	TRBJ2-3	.	CSASAVTDTQYF	TGCAGTGCTAGTGCAGTAACAGATACGCAGTATTTT